Presented here are 22 T cell receptor beta chains from one specimen sequenced in a study of OX40 agonist ivuxolimab in advanced cancers. Some clones are missing from TCRdb's copy, which holds only in-frame ones; the method was immunoSEQ multiplex PCR. This sample has more than 20,000 clones, with around 76% found just once. The material was CD4+ or CD8+ T cells sorted from blood, obtained in a trial of the OX40 agonist ivuxolimab. The receptors originated from an adult with an advanced solid tumor such as melanoma, head and neck, liver or kidney cancer.

V usage is TRBV18 and J usage is TRBJ2-1; TRBD2 agrees at 7 bases. This CDR3 is built from 15 residues. Germline V gives CDR1 KGHSH, CDR2 LQKENI. With V trimmed by 3 bases and J by 3 bases, 5 bases remained unmatched. The CDR3 DNA follows: TGTGCCAGCTCACCCTCCGGGGGGTACTACAATGAGCAGTTCTTC. Protein product: CASSPSGGYYNEQFF.

This chain connects TRBV4-2 to TRBJ1-5; TRBD1 agrees at 8 bases. Germline CDR1 is LGHNA and CDR2 is YNFKEQ. The CDR3 totals 16 residues. J gave up 5 bases and V 0 bases, and 6 bases lay outside the gene matches. The DNA of the CDR3 is TGTGCCAGCAGCCAAGACACGGACAGGGAAGATCAGCCCCAGCATTTT. It codes for CASSQDTDREDQPQHF.

This chain uses TRBV18 with TRBJ2-7; D is unclear. Germline lookup yields CDR1 KGHSH and CDR2 LQKENI. The CDR3 has 13 amino acids. Trimming left V 6 bases short and J 4 bases short, with 13 bases between. CDR3 DNA: TGTGCCAGCTCGGATGGAATATCATACGAGCAGTACTTC. As protein: CASSDGISYEQYF.

V and J are TRBV5-1 and TRBJ2-7; the match to TRBD2 covers 7 bases. The trim removed 5 bases at V and 2 bases at J, leaving 7 bases unmatched. CDR1 is SGHRS, CDR2 YFSETQ, per germline. The CDR3 spans 14 residues. The CDR3 DNA follows: TGCGCCAGCAGGGATCAGCGGGGACCCTACGAGCAGTACTTC. Protein product: CASRDQRGPYEQYF.

The chain uses TRBV2 and TRBJ1-2; 9 bases match TRBD1. CDR3 length: 14 residues. The V gene's germline CDR1 is SNHLY and CDR2 FYNNEI. V was pared by 6 bases and J by 4 bases, with 6 bases of the junction left unmatched. DNA of the CDR3: TGTGCCAGCAGCGAACAGGGGGCACTCTATGGCTACACCTTC. It specifies CASSEQGALYGYTF.

The V call is TRBV27, the J call TRBJ2-7; 9 bases align to TRBD1. The J segment lost 2 bases and the V segment lost 4 bases, leaving 0 bases of the junction unmatched. The germline gives CDR1 MNHEY, CDR2 SMNVEV (reference sequence). CDR3 length equals 13 residues. The CDR3 DNA reads as TGTGCCAGCAGTTGGGACAGGGCCTACGAGCAGTACTTC. As protein: CASSWDRAYEQYF.

The chain combines TRBV6-6 with TRBJ1-1; D not certain. Trimming stripped 8 bases from V and 1 base from J, with 14 bases between. CDR1 MNHNY and CDR2 SVGAGI come from the germline V gene (reference sequence). This CDR3 has 14 residues. CDR3 sequence: CASGRELKNTEAFF. The CDR3 nucleotides are TGTGCCAGCGGACGGGAGCTAAAGAACACTGAAGCTTTCTTT.

The chain joins TRBV5-1 to TRBJ1-1; TRBD1 matches at 8 bases. The CDR3 has 16 amino acids. Germline V gene data show CDR1 as SGHRS and CDR2 as YFSETQ. V was pared by 4 bases and J by 0 bases, with 8 bases of the junction left unmatched. The CDR3 bases are TGCGCCAGCAGCGGGCGGACAGGGCTCATGAACACTGAAGCTTTCTTT. This encodes CASSGRTGLMNTEAFF.

V gene TRBV7-9 combines with J gene TRBJ1-2, with no clear D. Trimming took 1 base from V and 4 from J, leaving 4 bases between them. CDR1 SEHNR and CDR2 FQNEAQ come from the germline V gene (reference sequence). The length of the CDR3 is 12 residues. For the CDR3, the DNA is TGTGCCAGCAGCTTAGACAGCTATGGCTACACCTTC. Its protein is CASSLDSYGYTF. The full variable domain, rest sourced from reference TRBV7-9 and TRBJ1-2, is DTGVSQNPRHKITKRGQNVTFRCDPISEHNRLYWYRQTLGQGPEFLTYFQNEAQLEKSRLLSDRFSAERPKGSFSTLEIQRTEQGDSAMYLCASSLDSYGYTFGSGTRLTVV.

In its sample, this clone was seen a few times. The V gene is TRBV25-1, the J gene TRBJ2-4; TRBD2 matches 7 bases. V was pared by 6 bases and J by 6 bases, with 8 bases of the junction left unmatched. Germline values: CDR1 MGHDK, CDR2 SYGVNS. This CDR3 is built from 14 residues. CDR3 sequence (DNA): TGTGCCAGCAGGCCGCCCGGCGGGGGAAACATTCAGTACTTC. Translation gives CASRPPGGGNIQYF.

This chain uses TRBV10-3 with TRBJ2-3; D perhaps matches TRBD1 (6 bases). This CDR3 spans 14 amino acids. Germline V gene lookup returns CDR1 ENHRY and CDR2 SYGVKD. V shed 7 bases and J shed 2 bases, with 13 bases lying between them. The CDR3 protein is CAINTGQITDTQYF. CDR3 bases: TGTGCCATCAACACCGGACAGATCACAGATACGCAGTATTTT.

The V gene is TRBV18, the J gene TRBJ2-1, with 9 positions matching TRBD1. Germline V gives CDR1 KGHSH, CDR2 LQKENI. V gave up 2 bases and J gave up 6 bases; unmatched junction bases: 5. The CDR3 spans 15 residues. Written as DNA, the CDR3 is TGTGCCAGCTCACCAGGGGGACAGGGTGGCAATGAGCAGTTCTTC. This translates into CASSPGGQGGNEQFF. Together with reference TRBV18 and TRBJ2-1, the CDR3 gives the full variable domain: NAGVMQNPRHLVRRRGQEARLRCSPMKGHSHVYWYRQLPEEGLKFMVYLQKENIIDESGMPKERFSAEFPKEGPSILRIQQVVRGDSAAYFCASSPGGQGGNEQFFGPGTRLTVL.

This clone was detected a few times. The chain couples TRBV25-1 to TRBJ1-1; possible D gene TRBD1, 6 bases. The CDR3 covers 15 residues. V gave up 5 bases and J gave up 1 base, with 14 bases separating them. Germline V gene data show CDR1 as MGHDK and CDR2 as SYGVNS. Here the CDR3 reads CASSPYREQNTEAFF. CDR3 nucleotides: TGTGCCAGCAGTCCTTACAGGGAGCAGAACACTGAAGCTTTCTTT.

The genes are TRBV5-1 and TRBJ2-5; TRBD2 matches 8 bases. The CDR3 extends over 16 amino acids. Trimming at V came to 0 bases and at J to 5 bases, leaving 9 bases not matched to a gene. Germline CDR1 reads SGHRS; CDR2 reads YFSETQ. This chain's CDR3 is CASSLEVTGGLETQYF. The CDR3 region has the DNA TGCGCCAGCAGCTTGGAAGTTACGGGGGGGCTGGAGACCCAGTACTTC.

Points on this clone: This CDR3 is also generated by other DNA sequences in the sample. The chain links TRBV20-1 to TRBJ2-5; D uncertain. The V gene lost 1 base and the J gene lost 1 base, with 1 base spanning the gap. The CDR3 totals 11 residues. Germline V lookup: CDR1 DFQATT, CDR2 SNEGSKA (reference sequence). CDR3 DNA sequence: TGCAGTGCTAGAGGCCAAGAGACCCAGTACTTC. It codes for CSARGQETQYF.

The chain is built from TRBV5-4 and TRBJ2-2; 9 nucleotides agree with TRBD1. Germline CDR1 is SGHNT and CDR2 is YYREEE (reference sequence). Trimming took 2 bases from V and 6 from J; bases not matched to a gene: 8. The CDR3 sequence is 16 residues long. This chain's CDR3 is CASSLPTGGEAGELFF. The CDR3 bases are TGTGCCAGCAGCTTACCTACAGGGGGCGAGGCCGGGGAGCTGTTTTTT.

The chain recombines TRBV6-5 with TRBJ1-1; D might be TRBD1 (5 bases). The V gene lost 0 bases and the J gene lost 1 base, with 12 bases spanning the gap. The CDR3 has 16 residues. CDR1 MNHEY and CDR2 SVGAGI come from the germline V gene. DNA for the CDR3: TGTGCCAGCAGTTACTCGAGGGGATCGGGGAACACTGAAGCTTTCTTT. This gives the protein CASSYSRGSGNTEAFF.

V and J are TRBV19 and TRBJ1-2, with D perhaps matching TRBD1 (5 bases). Trimming pared 8 bases from V and 5 bases from J, leaving 15 bases between. Germline V gives CDR1 LNHDA, CDR2 SQIVND (reference sequence). There are 13 residues in the CDR3. DNA of the CDR3: TGTGCCAGTTCCGAACGGGGACGATATGGCTACACCTTC. Its protein product is CASSERGRYGYTF.

Turning to this clone: Other DNA sequences in the same sample also yield this CDR3. This chain links TRBV9 with TRBJ2-5; D possibly corresponds to TRBD2 (6 bases). V lost 2 bases and J lost 5, with 10 bases in between. Germline lookup yields CDR1 SGDLS and CDR2 YYNGEE. The CDR3 length is 13 residues. The CDR3 is CASSVSRGETQYF. Here the CDR3 DNA reads TGTGCCAGCAGCGTTTCCCGGGGGGAGACCCAGTACTTC. Based on the CDR3 plus reference TRBV9 and TRBJ2-5, the full variable domain is DSGVTQTPKHLITATGQRVTLRCSPRSGDLSVYWYQQSLDQGLQFLIQYYNGEERAKGNILERFSAQQFPDLHSELNLSSLELGDSALYFCASSVSRGETQYFGPGTRLLVL.

This clone was seen a handful of times. V gene TRBV29-1 combines with J gene TRBJ1-5, with unresolved D. Germline V lookup: CDR1 SQVTM, CDR2 ANQGSEA. The CDR3 runs to 13 residues. Trimming took 5 bases from V and 3 from J, leaving 11 bases between them. The CDR3 loop is CSVNNGFNQPQHF. CDR3 DNA sequence: TGCAGCGTTAACAACGGATTCAATCAGCCCCAGCATTTT. Drawing the rest from reference TRBV29-1 and TRBJ1-5, the complete variable domain is SAVISQKPSRDICQRGTSLTIQCQVDSQVTMMFWYRQQPGQSLTLIATANQGSEATYESGFVIDKFPISRPNLTFSTLTVSNMSPEDSSIYLCSVNNGFNQPQHFGDGTRLSIL.

This clone was counted once. The chain employs TRBV4-1 and TRBJ2-2, with a possible D match to TRBD1 (6 bases). V lost 1 base and J 3 bases, leaving 12 bases between the germline ends. The length of the CDR3 is 16 residues. In germline, CDR1 is MGHRA, CDR2 YSYEKL. The CDR3 DNA follows: TGCGCCAGCAGCCAAGGAACAGGGTACTACACCGGGGAGCTGTTTTTT. Its protein product is CASSQGTGYYTGELFF.

This rearrangement joins TRBV12-5 to TRBJ2-3; 9 nucleotides align to TRBD1. CDR3 size: 16 residues. Germline CDR1 LGHNT, CDR2 FRNRAP. V was clipped by 4 bases and J by 2 bases; unmatched bases: 7. The DNA for the CDR3 is TGTGCTAGTGGTTCCCGGGGGACAGGGACCACAGATACGCAGTATTTT. It codes for CASGSRGTGTTDTQYF.